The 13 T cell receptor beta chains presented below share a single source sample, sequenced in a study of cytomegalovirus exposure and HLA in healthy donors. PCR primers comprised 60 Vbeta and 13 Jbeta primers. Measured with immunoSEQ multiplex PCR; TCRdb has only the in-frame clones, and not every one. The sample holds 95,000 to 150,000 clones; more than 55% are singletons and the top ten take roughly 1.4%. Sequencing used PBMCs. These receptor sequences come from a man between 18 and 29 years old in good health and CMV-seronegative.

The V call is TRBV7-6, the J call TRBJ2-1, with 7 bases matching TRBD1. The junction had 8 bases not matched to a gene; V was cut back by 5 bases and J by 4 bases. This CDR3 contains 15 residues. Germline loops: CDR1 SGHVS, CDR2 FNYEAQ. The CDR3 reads CASSPETGQYNEQFF. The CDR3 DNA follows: TGTGCCAGCAGCCCAGAAACGGGACAGTACAATGAGCAGTTCTTC.

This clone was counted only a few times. CDR3 residues: CASSWGTSGGRTDTQYF. In DNA, the CDR3 is TGTGCCAGCAGCTGGGGGACTAGCGGGGGTAGGACAGATACGCAGTATTTT. The rearrangement links TRBV5-6 to TRBJ2-3, with 14 positions matching TRBD2. The trim removed 3 bases at V and 3 bases at J, leaving 6 bases unmatched. The germline V gene has CDR1 SGHDT and CDR2 YYEEEE. The CDR3 sequence is 17 residues long. Full variable domain (outside the CDR3, taken from reference TRBV5-6 and TRBJ2-3): DAGVTQSPTHLIKTRGQQVTLRCSPKSGHDTVSWYQQALGQGPQFIFQYYEEEERQRGNFPDRFSGHQFPNYSSELNVNALLLGDSALYLCASSWGTSGGRTDTQYFGPGTRLTVL.

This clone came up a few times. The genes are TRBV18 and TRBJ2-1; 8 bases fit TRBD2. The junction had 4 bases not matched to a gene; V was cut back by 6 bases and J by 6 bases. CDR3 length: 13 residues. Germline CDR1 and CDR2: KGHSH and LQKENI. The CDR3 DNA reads TGTGCCAGCTCGGGACTAGAGGGCAATGAGCAGTTCTTC. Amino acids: CASSGLEGNEQFF.

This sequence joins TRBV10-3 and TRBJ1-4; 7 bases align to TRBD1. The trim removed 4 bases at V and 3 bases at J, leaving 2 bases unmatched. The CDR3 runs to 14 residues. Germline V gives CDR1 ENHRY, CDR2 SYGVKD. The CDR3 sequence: CAISADRANEKLFF. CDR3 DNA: TGTGCCATCAGTGCCGACAGGGCTAATGAAAAACTGTTTTTT.

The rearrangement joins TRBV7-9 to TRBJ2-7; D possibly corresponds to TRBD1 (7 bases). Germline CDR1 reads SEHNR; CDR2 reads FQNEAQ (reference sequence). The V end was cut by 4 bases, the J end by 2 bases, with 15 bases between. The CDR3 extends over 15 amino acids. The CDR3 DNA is TGTGCCAGCAGCTCCACCCAGGGGGGTACCTACGAGCAGTACTTC. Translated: CASSSTQGGTYEQYF.

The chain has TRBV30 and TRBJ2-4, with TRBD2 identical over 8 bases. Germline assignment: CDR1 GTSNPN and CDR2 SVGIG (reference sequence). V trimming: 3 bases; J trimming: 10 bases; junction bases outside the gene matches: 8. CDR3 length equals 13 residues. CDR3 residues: CAWRGSGNRIQYF. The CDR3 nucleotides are TGTGCCTGGAGAGGTAGCGGGAATAGGATTCAGTACTTC.

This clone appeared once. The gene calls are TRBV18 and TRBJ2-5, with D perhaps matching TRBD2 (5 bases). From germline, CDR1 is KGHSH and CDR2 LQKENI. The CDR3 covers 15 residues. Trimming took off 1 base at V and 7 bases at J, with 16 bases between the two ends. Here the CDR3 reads CASSPQSGEGGTQYF. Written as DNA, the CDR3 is TGTGCCAGCTCACCACAGTCCGGTGAGGGCGGGACCCAGTACTTC. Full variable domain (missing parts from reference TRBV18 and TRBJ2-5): NAGVMQNPRHLVRRRGQEARLRCSPMKGHSHVYWYRQLPEEGLKFMVYLQKENIIDESGMPKERFSAEFPKEGPSILRIQQVVRGDSAAYFCASSPQSGEGGTQYFGPGTRLLVL.

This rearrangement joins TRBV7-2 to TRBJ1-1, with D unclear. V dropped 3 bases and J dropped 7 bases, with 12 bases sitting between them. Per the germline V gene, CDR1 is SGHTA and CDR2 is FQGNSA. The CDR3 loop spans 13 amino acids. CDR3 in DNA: TGTGCCAGCAGCTTTAAGGGAGGCAATGAAGCTTTCTTT. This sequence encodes CASSFKGGNEAFF.

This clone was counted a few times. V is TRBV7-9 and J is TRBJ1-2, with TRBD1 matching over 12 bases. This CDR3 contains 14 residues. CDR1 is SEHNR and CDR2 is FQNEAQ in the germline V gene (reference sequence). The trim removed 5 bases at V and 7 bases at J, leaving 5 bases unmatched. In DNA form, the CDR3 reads TGTGCCAGCAGCGGGGACAGGGGGCTATTTGGCTACACCTTC. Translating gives CASSGDRGLFGYTF. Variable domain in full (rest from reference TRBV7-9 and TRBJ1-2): DTGVSQNPRHKITKRGQNVTFRCDPISEHNRLYWYRQTLGQGPEFLTYFQNEAQLEKSRLLSDRFSAERPKGSFSTLEIQRTEQGDSAMYLCASSGDRGLFGYTFGSGTRLTVV.

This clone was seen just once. CDR3 protein: CASGLVQGQNTEAFF. The CDR3 DNA is TGTGCTAGTGGTTTGGTACAGGGACAGAACACTGAAGCTTTCTTT. The chain uses TRBV12-5 and TRBJ1-1; perhaps TRBD1 as D (6 bases). The CDR3 sequence is 15 residues long. Trimming pared 0 bases from V and 1 base from J, leaving 9 bases between. The V gene's germline CDR1 is LGHNT and CDR2 FRNRAP.

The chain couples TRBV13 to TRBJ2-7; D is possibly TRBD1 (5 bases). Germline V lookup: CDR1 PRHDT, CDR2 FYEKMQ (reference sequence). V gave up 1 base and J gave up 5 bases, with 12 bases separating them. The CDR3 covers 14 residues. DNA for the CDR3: TGTGCCAGCAGCTTAGAAAGGTGGGGCCACGAGCAGTACTTC. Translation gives CASSLERWGHEQYF.

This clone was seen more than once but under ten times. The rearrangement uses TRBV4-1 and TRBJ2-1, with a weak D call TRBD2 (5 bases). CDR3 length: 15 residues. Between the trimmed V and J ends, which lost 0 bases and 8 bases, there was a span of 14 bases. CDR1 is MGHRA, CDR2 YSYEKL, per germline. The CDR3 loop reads CASSQDLRTGDEQFF. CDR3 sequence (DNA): TGCGCCAGCAGCCAAGATCTTAGGACTGGAGATGAGCAGTTCTTC.

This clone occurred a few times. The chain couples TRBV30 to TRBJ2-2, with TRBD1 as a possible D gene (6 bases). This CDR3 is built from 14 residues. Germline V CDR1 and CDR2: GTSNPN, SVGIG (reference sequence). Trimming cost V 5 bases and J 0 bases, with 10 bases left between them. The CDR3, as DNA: TGTGCCTGGGGGAGACAGGCGAACACCGGGGAGCTGTTTTTT. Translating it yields CAWGRQANTGELFF.